One sample yielded the 3 T cell receptor beta chains listed below, sequenced in a study of blood T cell repertoires in COVID-19. Assay: immunoSEQ multiplex PCR; the TCRdb copy retains only in-frame clones and omits some. The table lists 250,000 or so clones, around four fifths of them singletons, with 4.2% in the top ten. The sequenced sample consisted of peripheral blood. The receptors stem from a man aged 55 to 70 with acute or convalescent COVID-19.

V and J are TRBV11-1 and TRBJ2-1; a weak D match, TRBD2 (5 bases). The CDR3 sequence is 15 residues long. Germline V gives CDR1 SGHAT, CDR2 FQDESV (reference sequence). V was pared by 4 bases and J by 9 bases, with 19 bases between. CDR3 in DNA: TGTGCCAGCAGCTCCCTAGCCGGACCCTACGGTGAGCAGTTCTTC. Its translation is CASSSLAGPYGEQFF.

The chain carries TRBV4-1 and TRBJ1-1; D unresolved. The V and J ends lost 2 bases and 0 bases respectively, with 13 bases between them. Per germline, CDR1 MGHRA and CDR2 YSYEKL. CDR3 length: 16 amino acids. The CDR3 spells CASSQPQRVMNTEAFF. The CDR3 DNA reads as TGCGCCAGCAGCCAACCCCAACGGGTTATGAACACTGAAGCTTTCTTT.

The J gene is TRBJ2-6, the V gene TRBV5-1; possibly TRBD1 for D (5 bases). Germline lookup yields CDR1 SGHRS and CDR2 YFSETQ. The CDR3 runs to 21 residues. The V end was cut by 3 bases, the J end by 3 bases, with 28 bases between. CDR3 bases: TGCGCCAGCAGCTCCTCCGGCCTTGTGGCAGGGTCAGCCTTTGGGGCCAACGTCCTGACTTTC. Amino acid sequence: CASSSSGLVAGSAFGANVLTF.